Below, one TCR beta chain is given with its context. Its antigen remains unknown. The sample belongs to a study of T cells expressing NK-cell markers. Reanalyzing the 5' RACE reads, TCRdb keeps one entry per CDR3 protein, without DNA. Its table records roughly 350,000 distinct CDR3 sequences. Whole-study findings and limits: CD8+ T cells in 5 or 6 donors included dominant NKG2C+ clonotypes at roughly 1.0-7.5%.

The germline V gene has CDR1 DFQATT and CDR2 SNEGSKA (reference sequence). The CDR3 is made up of 14 amino acids. The chain couples TRBV20-1 to TRBJ1-2. Sample: blood T cells: a sorted CD56 or NKG2C T cell subset, CD4+ or CD8+ T cells, or bulk PBMC T cells (not recorded which). The receptor was isolated from a man aged 18-75 years in good health. The CDR3 is CSAREPYPNYGYTF.